Listed here are 13 T cell receptor beta chains from one sample, sequenced in a study of cytomegalovirus exposure and HLA in healthy donors. The PCR was carried out with 60 Vbeta primers and 13 Jbeta primers. The protocol was immunoSEQ multiplex PCR, while the TCRdb copy is restricted to in-frame clones and leaves out a portion. Among under 200,000 clones listed, roughly three quarters were seen once. The material sequenced was PBMCs. The source of these receptors is a man between 60 and 75 years old in good health and CMV-seronegative.

The gene calls are TRBV2 and TRBJ2-3, with TRBD2 matching over 9 bases. Germline V gene lookup returns CDR1 SNHLY and CDR2 FYNNEI. With 4 bases clipped from V and 5 bases from J, the junction kept 7 bases outside the gene matches. This CDR3 has 15 residues. The DNA of the CDR3 is TGTGCCAGCAGTGGTAGTAGCGGGGGTGGAGATACGCAGTATTTT. Translating gives CASSGSSGGGDTQYF.

This clone was seen a few times. A junction boundary mismatches the germline segment, possibly from a read error. The chain has TRBV7-9 and TRBJ2-5; D may be TRBD2 (5 bases). The CDR3 is 15 amino acids. The V gene's germline CDR1 is SEHNR and CDR2 FQNEAQ (reference sequence). This CDR3 is CSSSRDGGFQETQYF. DNA of the CDR3: TGTTCCAGCAGTCGCGACGGAGGTTTTCAAGAGACCCAGTACTTC.

V is TRBV28 and J is TRBJ1-3; TRBD1 might be the D (5 bases). Trimming left V 7 bases short and J 3 bases short, with 16 bases between. The CDR3 has 15 residues. CDR1 MDHEN and CDR2 SYDVKM come from the germline V gene. CDR3 sequence reads: CASTSGGGGGNTIYF. The CDR3, as DNA: TGTGCCAGCACCTCCGGCGGGGGAGGTGGAAACACCATATATTTT.

V usage is TRBV19 and J usage is TRBJ2-1, with 15 positions matching TRBD2. After removal of 5 bases from V and 3 bases from J, the junction contained 11 bases not matched to a gene. The CDR3 length is 19 residues. Per germline, CDR1 LNHDA and CDR2 SQIVND (reference sequence). The CDR3 reads CASSPHGTSGRRNYNEQFF. The CDR3 DNA reads as TGTGCCAGTAGTCCACACGGGACTAGCGGGAGGAGGAACTACAATGAGCAGTTCTTC.

CDR3 in amino acids: CASSYLRGVTEAFF. The CDR3 DNA reads TGTGCCAGCAGTTACTTGCGGGGGGTGACTGAAGCTTTCTTT. The chain carries TRBV6-5 and TRBJ1-1, with D possibly TRBD1 on 5 matching bases. CDR3 length: 14 residues. Trimming shortened V by 1 base and J by 5 bases, and 11 bases separated the two germline ends. Germline assignment: CDR1 MNHEY and CDR2 SVGAGI.

The chain combines TRBV27 with TRBJ2-5, with 8 bases identical to TRBD1. The end of the DNA fits TRBJ2-7 better, so the J call may be wrong. The CDR3 extends over 13 amino acids. CDR1 and CDR2 from the germline V gene are MNHEY and SMNVEV (reference sequence). This CDR3 is CASRRQGAGEQYF. The DNA for the CDR3 is TGTGCCAGCAGACGCCAGGGGGCCGGCGAGCAGTACTTC.

V is TRBV27 and J is TRBJ2-1; 7 nucleotides match TRBD2. Per the germline V gene, CDR1 is MNHEY and CDR2 is SMNVEV (reference sequence). The V gene end was trimmed by 2 bases and the J gene end by 6 bases; junction bases not matched to a gene: 1. The CDR3 extends over 13 amino acids. As DNA, the CDR3 is TGTGCCAGCAGTTTAGCGGGAGCCAATGAGCAGTTCTTC. Its protein product is CASSLAGANEQFF.

This clone occurred a few times. The gene calls are TRBV7-2 and TRBJ2-1; 7 bases are a match to TRBD2. The CDR3 consists of 13 residues. The trim removed 5 bases at V and 10 bases at J, leaving 8 bases unmatched. Germline V lookup: CDR1 SGHTA, CDR2 FQGNSA. The CDR3 spells CASSIQTSREQFF. CDR3 DNA: TGTGCCAGCAGCATCCAGACTAGCAGGGAGCAGTTCTTC.

The V and J genes are TRBV28 and TRBJ2-1; TRBD2 matches at 10 bases. V lost 2 bases to trimming and J lost 3 bases; unmatched junction nucleotides: 1. CDR1 is MDHEN, CDR2 SYDVKM, per germline. The CDR3 has 15 amino acids. The CDR3: CASSLGTSVYNEQFF. CDR3 DNA sequence: TGTGCCAGCAGTTTAGGGACTAGCGTCTACAATGAGCAGTTCTTC.

This chain joins TRBV5-1 and TRBJ2-5, with 11 bases that match TRBD1. Trimming at V came to 2 bases and at J to 4 bases, leaving 1 base not matched to a gene. This CDR3 is 14 amino acids long. Germline CDR1 reads SGHRS; CDR2 reads YFSETQ. CDR3 region: CASSFGTGGETQYF. CDR3 bases: TGCGCCAGCAGCTTCGGGACAGGGGGAGAGACCCAGTACTTC.

The CDR3 DNA reads TGTGCCAGCAATATATGGACACGCAACAATGAGCAGTTCTTC. Amino acid sequence: CASNIWTRNNEQFF. The chain joins TRBV2 to TRBJ2-1; D is perhaps TRBD1 (5 bases). Trimming took 7 bases from V and 5 from J, leaving 15 bases between them. CDR3 length equals 14 residues. Germline CDR1 reads SNHLY; CDR2 reads FYNNEI. Looking up the rest from reference TRBV2 and TRBJ2-1 gives the full variable domain: EPEVTQTPSHQVTQMGQEVILRCVPISNHLYFYWYRQILGQKVEFLVSFYNNEISEKSEIFDDQFSVERPDGSNFTLKIRSTKLEDSAMYFCASNIWTRNNEQFFGPGTRLTVL.

The chain is built from TRBV5-1 and TRBJ1-2, with no clear D. CDR1 and CDR2 (germline): SGHRS, YFSETQ. The ends were cut back, 4 bases at V and 5 bases at J, with 15 bases in the middle. CDR3 length: 14 amino acids. The CDR3 spells CASSQAGGRYGYTF. The DNA for the CDR3 is TGCGCCAGCAGCCAGGCGGGAGGGCGTTATGGCTACACCTTC.

The chain combines TRBV7-2 with TRBJ1-6, with TRBD1 identical over 8 bases. In germline, CDR1 is SGHTA, CDR2 FQGNSA. This CDR3 is 15 amino acids long. After removal of 5 bases from V and 7 bases from J, the junction contained 7 bases not matched to a gene. CDR3 sequence: CASSPGQGWNSPLHF. In DNA form, the CDR3 reads TGTGCCAGCAGCCCCGGACAGGGTTGGAATTCACCCCTCCACTTT.